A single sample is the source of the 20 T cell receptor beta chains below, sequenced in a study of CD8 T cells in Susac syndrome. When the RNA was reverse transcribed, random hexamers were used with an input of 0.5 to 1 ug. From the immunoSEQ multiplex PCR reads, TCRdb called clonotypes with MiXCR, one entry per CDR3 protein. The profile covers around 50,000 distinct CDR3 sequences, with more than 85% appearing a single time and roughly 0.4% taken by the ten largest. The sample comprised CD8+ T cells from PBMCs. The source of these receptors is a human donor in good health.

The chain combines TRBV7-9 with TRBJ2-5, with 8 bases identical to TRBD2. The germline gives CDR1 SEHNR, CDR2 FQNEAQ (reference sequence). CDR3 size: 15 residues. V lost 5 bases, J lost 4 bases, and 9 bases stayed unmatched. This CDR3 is CASSPTAGEGETQYF. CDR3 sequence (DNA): TGTGCCAGCAGCCCAACAGCGGGAGAGGGAGAGACCCAGTACTTC.

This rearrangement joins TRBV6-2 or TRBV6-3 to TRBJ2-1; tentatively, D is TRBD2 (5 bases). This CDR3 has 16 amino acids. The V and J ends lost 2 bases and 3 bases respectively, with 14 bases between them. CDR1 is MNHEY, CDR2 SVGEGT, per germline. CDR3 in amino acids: CASSYIGMTNYNEQFF. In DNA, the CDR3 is TGTGCCAGCAGTTACATAGGCATGACTAACTACAATGAGCAGTTCTTC.

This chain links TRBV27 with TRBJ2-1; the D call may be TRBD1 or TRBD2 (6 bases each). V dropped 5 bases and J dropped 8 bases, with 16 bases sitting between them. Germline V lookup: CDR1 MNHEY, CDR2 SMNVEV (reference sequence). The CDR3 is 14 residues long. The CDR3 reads CASSPTTRGDEQFF. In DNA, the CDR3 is TGTGCCAGCAGTCCGACGACTAGGGGGGATGAGCAGTTCTTC.

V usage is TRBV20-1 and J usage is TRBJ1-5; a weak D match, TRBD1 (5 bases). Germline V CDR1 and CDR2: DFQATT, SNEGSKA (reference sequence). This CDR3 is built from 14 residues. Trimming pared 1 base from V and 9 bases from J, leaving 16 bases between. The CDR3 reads CSARGARDSGPQHF. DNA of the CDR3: TGCAGTGCTAGAGGAGCCAGGGATTCGGGGCCCCAGCATTTT.

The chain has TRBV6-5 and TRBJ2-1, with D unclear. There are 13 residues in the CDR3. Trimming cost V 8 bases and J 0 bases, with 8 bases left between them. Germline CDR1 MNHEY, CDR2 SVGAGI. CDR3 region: CASSTHSYNEQFF. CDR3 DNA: TGTGCCAGCTCGACTCACTCCTACAATGAGCAGTTCTTC.

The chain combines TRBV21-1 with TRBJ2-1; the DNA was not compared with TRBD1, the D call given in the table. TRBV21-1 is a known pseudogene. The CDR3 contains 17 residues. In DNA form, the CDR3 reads TGTGCCAGCAGAGGGATGAACAGGGGGTTCCCCTACAATGAGCAGTTCTTC. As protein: CASRGMNRGFPYNEQFF.

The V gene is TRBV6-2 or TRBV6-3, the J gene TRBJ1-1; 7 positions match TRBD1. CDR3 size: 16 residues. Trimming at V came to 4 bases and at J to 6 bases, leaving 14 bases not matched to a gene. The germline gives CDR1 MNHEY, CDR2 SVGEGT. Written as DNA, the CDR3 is TGTGCCAGCAGTTTCCATGACAGGGACTCGTCTCCTGAAGCTTTCTTT. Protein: CASSFHDRDSSPEAFF.

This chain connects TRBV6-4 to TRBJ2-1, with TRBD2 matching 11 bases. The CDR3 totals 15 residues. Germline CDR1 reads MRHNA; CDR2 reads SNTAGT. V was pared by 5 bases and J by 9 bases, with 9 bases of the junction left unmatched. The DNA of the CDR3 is TGTGCCAGCAGTCCGGGACTAGCGGTCCCAAGTGAGCAGTTCTTC. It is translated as CASSPGLAVPSEQFF.

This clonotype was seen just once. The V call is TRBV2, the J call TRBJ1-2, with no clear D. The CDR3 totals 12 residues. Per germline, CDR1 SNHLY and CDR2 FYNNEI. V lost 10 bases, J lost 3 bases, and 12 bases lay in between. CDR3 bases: TGTGCCATCGTCAGAGGAGACTATGGCTACACCTTC. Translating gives CAIVRGDYGYTF.

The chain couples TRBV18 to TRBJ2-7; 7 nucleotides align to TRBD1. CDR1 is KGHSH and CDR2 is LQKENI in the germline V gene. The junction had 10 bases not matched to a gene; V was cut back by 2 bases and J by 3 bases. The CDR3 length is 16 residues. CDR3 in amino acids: CASSPETGRRLYEQYF. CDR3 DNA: TGTGCCAGCTCACCAGAGACAGGGAGACGACTCTACGAGCAGTACTTC.

This CDR3 reads CASSLVELEQFF. Written as DNA, the CDR3 is TGTGCCAGCAGCTTAGTGGAGCTTGAGCAGTTCTTC. The chain uses TRBV7-9 and TRBJ2-1; D call uncertain. CDR1 is SEHNR, CDR2 FQNEAQ, per germline (reference sequence). The CDR3 covers 12 residues. V was shortened by 1 base and J by 9 bases, with 7 bases between the two germline ends.

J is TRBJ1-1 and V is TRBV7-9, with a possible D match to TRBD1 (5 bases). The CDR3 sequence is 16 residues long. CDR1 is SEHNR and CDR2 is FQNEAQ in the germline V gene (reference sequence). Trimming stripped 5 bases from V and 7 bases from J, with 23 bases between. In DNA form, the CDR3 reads TGTGCCAGCAGCCCTGGGCAAGGGGCCCTGTGGAGTGAAGCTTTCTTT. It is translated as CASSPGQGALWSEAFF.

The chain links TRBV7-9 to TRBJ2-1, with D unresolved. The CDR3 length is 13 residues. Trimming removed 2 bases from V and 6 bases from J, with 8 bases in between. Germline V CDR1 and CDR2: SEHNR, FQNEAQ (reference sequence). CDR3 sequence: CASSLRLLNEQFF. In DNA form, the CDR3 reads TGTGCCAGCAGCTTAAGACTGCTCAATGAGCAGTTCTTC.

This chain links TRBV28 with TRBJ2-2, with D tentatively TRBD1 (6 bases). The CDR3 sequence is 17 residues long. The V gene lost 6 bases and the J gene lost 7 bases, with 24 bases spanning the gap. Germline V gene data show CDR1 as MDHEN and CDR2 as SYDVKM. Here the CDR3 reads CASSQYPPQGKGGELFF. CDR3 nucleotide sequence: TGTGCCAGCAGCCAATACCCCCCCCAGGGGAAAGGCGGGGAGCTGTTTTTT.

CDR3 sequence: CASSQGVGGVFTEAFF. The CDR3 nucleotides read TGCGCCAGCAGCCAAGGCGTTGGCGGGGTTTTCACTGAAGCTTTCTTT. V gene TRBV4-3 combines with J gene TRBJ1-1, with unresolved D. The CDR3 contains 16 residues. Germline V CDR1 and CDR2: LGHNA, YSLEER. Deletions cut 1 base from V and 4 bases from J, with 16 bases between.

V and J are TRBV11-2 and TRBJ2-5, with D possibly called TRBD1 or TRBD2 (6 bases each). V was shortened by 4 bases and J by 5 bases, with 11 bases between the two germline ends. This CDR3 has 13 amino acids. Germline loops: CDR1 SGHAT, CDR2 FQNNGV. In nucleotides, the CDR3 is TGTGCCAGCAGCTGGGGGGCGGGTGAGACCCAGTACTTC. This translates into CASSWGAGETQYF.

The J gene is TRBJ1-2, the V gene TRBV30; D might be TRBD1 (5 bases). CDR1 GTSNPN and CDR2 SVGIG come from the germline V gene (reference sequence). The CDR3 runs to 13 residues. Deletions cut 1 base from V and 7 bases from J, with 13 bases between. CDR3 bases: TGTGCCTGGAGTGGAGGGGAATCGGTTGGCTACACCTTC. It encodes CAWSGGESVGYTF.

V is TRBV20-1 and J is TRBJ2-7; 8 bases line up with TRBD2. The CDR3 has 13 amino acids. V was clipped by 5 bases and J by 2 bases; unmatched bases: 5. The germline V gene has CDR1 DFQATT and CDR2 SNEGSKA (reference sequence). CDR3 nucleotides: TGCAGTGCTTCGACAGCGGGAGCCTACGAGCAGTACTTC. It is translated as CSASTAGAYEQYF.

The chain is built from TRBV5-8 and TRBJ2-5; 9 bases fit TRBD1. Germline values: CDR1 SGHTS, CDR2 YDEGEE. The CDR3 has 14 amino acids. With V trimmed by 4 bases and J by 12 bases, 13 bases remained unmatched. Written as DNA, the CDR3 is TGTGCCAGCAGCCCAGGGACAGGGTCCACATATGAGTACTTC. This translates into CASSPGTGSTYEYF.

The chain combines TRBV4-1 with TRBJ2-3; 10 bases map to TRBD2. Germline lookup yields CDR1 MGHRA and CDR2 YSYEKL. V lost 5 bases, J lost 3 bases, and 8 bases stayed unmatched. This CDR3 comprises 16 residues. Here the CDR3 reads CASSDRTSGPTDTQYF. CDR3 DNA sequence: TGCGCCAGCAGCGATAGGACTAGCGGTCCGACAGATACGCAGTATTTT.